The 18 T cell receptor beta chains below were found in one sample sequenced in a study of cytomegalovirus exposure and HLA in healthy donors. The PCR employed 60 Vbeta primers together with 13 Jbeta primers. Clones were read by immunoSEQ multiplex PCR, and TCRdb kept only the in-frame ones, dropping some. The repertoire holds 85,000 to 95,000 clones, with 65% to 75% as singletons. The sequenced material came from PBMCs. These receptors came from a man aged 30-40 years in good health and CMV-seropositive.

The gene calls are TRBV7-2 and TRBJ1-1, with 8 positions matching TRBD1. The CDR3 runs 15 residues. Germline V gives CDR1 SGHTA, CDR2 FQGNSA. V shed 3 bases, J shed 3 bases, and the junction held 6 bases outside the gene matches. CDR3 nucleotides: TGTGCCAGCAGCTTCACACAGGGGGTTCACACTGAAGCTTTCTTT. Protein: CASSFTQGVHTEAFF.

The V call is TRBV2, the J call TRBJ1-1, with D possibly matching TRBD1 (5 bases). Per the germline V gene, CDR1 is SNHLY and CDR2 is FYNNEI. This CDR3 comprises 14 residues. Between the trimmed V and J ends, which lost 3 bases and 3 bases, there was a span of 11 bases. The CDR3 reads CASSELGGDTEAFF. CDR3 DNA sequence: TGTGCCAGCAGTGAGCTTGGGGGGGACACTGAAGCTTTCTTT.

The V call is TRBV10-1, the J call TRBJ2-7; 8 bases are a match to TRBD1. Germline assignment: CDR1 WNHNN and CDR2 SYGVQD (reference sequence). The trim removed 3 bases at V and 6 bases at J, leaving 4 bases unmatched. The CDR3 loop spans 13 amino acids. The CDR3 region is CASSDGTGIEQYF. The CDR3 region has the DNA TGCGCCAGCAGTGATGGGACAGGCATCGAGCAGTACTTC.

A word on this clone: Other DNA variants within this sample encode the same CDR3. The chain employs TRBV10-1 and TRBJ1-1; D call uncertain. V was shortened by 4 bases and J by 1 base, with 7 bases between the two germline ends. This CDR3 has 13 residues. Germline values: CDR1 WNHNN, CDR2 SYGVQD (reference sequence). This chain's CDR3 is CASSGNRNTEAFF. The CDR3 coding sequence is TGCGCCAGCAGTGGTAACAGGAACACTGAAGCTTTCTTT.

The J gene is TRBJ2-7, the V gene TRBV28; TRBD2 matches 8 bases. V was clipped by 3 bases and J by 3 bases; unmatched bases: 4. The CDR3 has 14 residues. Germline CDR1 MDHEN, CDR2 SYDVKM. DNA of the CDR3: TGTGCCAGCAGTTTTCCGGGAGGGGACTACGAGCAGTACTTC. This codes for CASSFPGGDYEQYF.

The rearrangement joins TRBV7-9 to TRBJ1-6; D is possibly TRBD1 (6 bases). The CDR3 covers 14 residues. CDR1 is SEHNR, CDR2 FQNEAQ, per germline (reference sequence). V shed 3 bases and J shed 7 bases, with 10 bases lying between them. In DNA, the CDR3 is TGTGCCAGCAGCTTGGCAGGGGAGAATTCACCCCTCCACTTT. Translation gives CASSLAGENSPLHF.

V gene TRBV7-9 combines with J gene TRBJ2-5; 7 bases are shared with TRBD2. V dropped 5 bases and J dropped 1; count of bases not matched to a gene: 10. The CDR3 consists of 16 residues. Germline values: CDR1 SEHNR, CDR2 FQNEAQ (reference sequence). In nucleotides, the CDR3 is TGTGCCAGCAGCCTAGGCACTAGCGTGGCCCAAGAGACCCAGTACTTC. Amino acid sequence: CASSLGTSVAQETQYF.

The rearrangement joins TRBV5-1 to TRBJ2-3, with no clear D. Trimming cost V 4 bases and J 0 bases, with 15 bases left between them. Germline CDR1 SGHRS, CDR2 YFSETQ. There are 16 residues in the CDR3. The CDR3 is CASSLLPSGSTDTQYF. As DNA, the CDR3 is TGCGCCAGCAGCCTACTTCCATCCGGGAGCACAGATACGCAGTATTTT.

The rearrangement links TRBV18 to TRBJ1-1; D unclear. Looked up from germline, CDR1 is KGHSH and CDR2 is LQKENI. Deletions cut 2 bases from V and 5 bases from J, with 12 bases between. The CDR3 runs to 14 residues. CDR3 in DNA: TGTGCCAGCTCACCAGGTCCTCGTCGGACTGAAGCTTTCTTT. Encoded protein: CASSPGPRRTEAFF.

The CDR3 nucleotides are TGTGCCTGGAGCCACCTTGGGGGGTGGACTGAAGCTTTCTTT. This codes for CAWSHLGGWTEAFF. The V and J genes are TRBV30 and TRBJ1-1; possibly TRBD1 for D (5 bases). V was trimmed by 3 bases and J by 5 bases, leaving 16 bases between them. From germline, CDR1 is GTSNPN and CDR2 SVGIG (reference sequence). The CDR3 spans 14 residues.

V gene TRBV29-1 combines with J gene TRBJ1-4; D might be TRBD1 (6 bases). V lost 6 bases to trimming and J lost 11 bases, with 16 bases between them. Looked up from germline, CDR1 is SQVTM and CDR2 is ANQGSEA. CDR3 length: 12 amino acids. The CDR3, as DNA: TGCAGCGTAGAGGACAGAGCCTGGAAACTGTTTTTT. This sequence encodes CSVEDRAWKLFF.

Only a few counts were recorded for this clone. The chain employs TRBV9 and TRBJ2-2, with TRBD2 matching 8 bases. The CDR3 consists of 17 residues. V was pared by 4 bases and J by 1 base, with 9 bases of the junction left unmatched. In germline, CDR1 is SGDLS, CDR2 YYNGEE. The CDR3 DNA reads as TGTGCCAGCAGCCCGAGTTTGGCGGGAGGGAACACCGGGGAGCTGTTTTTT. Translated: CASSPSLAGGNTGELFF. The variable domain in full, with the rest retrieved from reference TRBV9 and TRBJ2-2, is DSGVTQTPKHLITATGQRVTLRCSPRSGDLSVYWYQQSLDQGLQFLIQYYNGEERAKGNILERFSAQQFPDLHSELNLSSLELGDSALYFCASSPSLAGGNTGELFFGEGSRLTVL.

The rearrangement links TRBV19 to TRBJ2-1; TRBD1 might be the D (6 bases). The V end was cut by 5 bases, the J end by 13 bases, with 15 bases between. Germline V gene sequence: CDR1 LNHDA, CDR2 SQIVND (reference sequence). The CDR3 consists of 12 residues. CDR3 bases: TGTGCCAGTAGTGTCAAGACAGGCCCACAGTTCTTC. This encodes CASSVKTGPQFF.

The chain is built from TRBV11-3 and TRBJ2-3; tentatively, D is TRBD1 (6 bases). V was cut by 8 bases and J by 2 bases, with 14 bases left in between. Per germline, CDR1 SGHNT and CDR2 YENEEA. The CDR3 length is 14 residues. This chain's CDR3 is CASGPTGTTDTQYF. The CDR3 DNA is TGTGCCAGCGGACCCACAGGGACCACAGATACGCAGTATTTT.

The chain links TRBV6-5 to TRBJ1-5; 10 bases match TRBD1. J gave up 4 bases and V 6 bases, and 3 bases lay outside the gene matches. The germline CDR1 and CDR2 sequences are MNHEY and SVGAGI. CDR3 length: 14 residues. CDR3 amino acids: CASRLGQGNQPQHF. Written as DNA, the CDR3 is TGTGCCAGCAGGCTGGGACAGGGGAATCAGCCCCAGCATTTT.

The J gene is TRBJ2-5, the V gene TRBV7-6; TRBD2 agrees at 8 bases. Germline V gives CDR1 SGHVS, CDR2 FNYEAQ. The V gene end was trimmed by 0 bases and the J gene end by 3 bases; junction bases not matched to a gene: 9. This CDR3 has 17 amino acids. In nucleotides, the CDR3 is TGTGCCAGCAGCTTAGCCCCTAGTAGCGGGGTAAAAGAGACCCAGTACTTC. It translates to CASSLAPSSGVKETQYF.

This clone was detected only a few times. V and J are TRBV9 and TRBJ2-6, with 9 bases lining up with TRBD1. This CDR3 contains 18 residues. Germline V lookup: CDR1 SGDLS, CDR2 YYNGEE. J lost 4 bases, V lost 6 bases, and 14 bases had no gene match. CDR3 DNA: TGTGCCAGCACCCCCGGGACAGGGCTCCTTGGAGGGGCCAACGTCCTGACTTTC. Encoded protein: CASTPGTGLLGGANVLTF. Based on the CDR3 plus reference TRBV9 and TRBJ2-6, the full variable domain is DSGVTQTPKHLITATGQRVTLRCSPRSGDLSVYWYQQSLDQGLQFLIQYYNGEERAKGNILERFSAQQFPDLHSELNLSSLELGDSALYFCASTPGTGLLGGANVLTFGAGSRLTVL.

Written as DNA, the CDR3 is TGTGCCAGCAGGCGGAGCCGCAGGGGTTTTGACACTGAAGCTTTCTTT. Translation gives CASRRSRRGFDTEAFF. The chain couples TRBV28 to TRBJ1-1; a possible D gene is TRBD1 (6 bases). The V gene's germline CDR1 is MDHEN and CDR2 SYDVKM. The V end lost 6 bases, the J end lost 3 bases, and 20 bases lay between the germline ends. The CDR3 has 16 residues.